This note documents a single T cell receptor (beta chain) sequence. This specimen comes from a study of blood T cell repertoires in COVID-19. Turning to the study itself: Sites across the United States, Italy and Spain contributed samples from acute and convalescent COVID-19.

Germline-derived CDR1 and CDR2 are SGHNT and YYREEE (reference sequence). The J segment lost 6 bases and the V segment lost 1 base, leaving 5 bases of the junction unmatched. The CDR3 loop spans 14 amino acids. Per the original data handling: Nucleated cell counts were estimated from reference gene primer amplification. The repertoire was sequenced with immunoSEQ multiplex PCR; TCRdb's copy has only in-frame clones and lacks some. That table is the source of V, J and clone size, and D and trimming were worked out from the DNA. The sample shows roughly 150,000 clones, roughly 80% of them seen only once. Individuals drawn from some 25 US areas were about 18 to 90 years old.

Sequencing was carried out using PBMCs or T cells enriched from blood (not recorded which). The chain carries TRBV5-4 and TRBJ1-2, with 8 bases that match TRBD1. This TCR derives from a middle-aged woman with acute COVID-19. CDR3 DNA sequence: TGTGCCAGCAGCTTGATCGGGACAGGTAATGGCTACACCTTC. It encodes CASSLIGTGNGYTF. The whole variable domain, filled in from reference TRBV5-4 and TRBJ1-2, reads ETGVTQSPTHLIKTRGQQVTLRCSSQSGHNTVSWYQQALGQGPQFIFQYYREEENGRGNFPPRFSGLQFPNYSSELNVNALELDDSALYLCASSLIGTGNGYTFGSGTRLTVV.